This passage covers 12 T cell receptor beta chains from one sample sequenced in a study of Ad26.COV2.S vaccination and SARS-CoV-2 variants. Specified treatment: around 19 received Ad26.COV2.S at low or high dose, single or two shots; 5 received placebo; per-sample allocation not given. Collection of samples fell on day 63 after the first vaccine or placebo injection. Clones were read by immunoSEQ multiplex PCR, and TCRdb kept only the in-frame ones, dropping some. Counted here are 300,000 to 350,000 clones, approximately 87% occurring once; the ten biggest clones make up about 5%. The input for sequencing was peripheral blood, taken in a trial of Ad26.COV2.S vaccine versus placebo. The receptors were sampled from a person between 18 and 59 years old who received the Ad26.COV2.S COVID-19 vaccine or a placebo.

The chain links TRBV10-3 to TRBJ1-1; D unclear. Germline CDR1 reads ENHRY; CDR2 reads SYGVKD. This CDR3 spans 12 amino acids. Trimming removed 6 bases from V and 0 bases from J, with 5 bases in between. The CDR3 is CAIRNLNTEAFF. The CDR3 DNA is TGTGCCATCAGAAATCTGAACACTGAAGCTTTCTTT.

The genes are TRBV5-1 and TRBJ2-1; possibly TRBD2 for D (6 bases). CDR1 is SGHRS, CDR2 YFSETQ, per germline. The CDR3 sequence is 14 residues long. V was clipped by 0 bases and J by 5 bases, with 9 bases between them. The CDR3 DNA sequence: TGCGCCAGCAGCTTGGGCCCTAGCGACAATGAGCAGTTCTTC. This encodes CASSLGPSDNEQFF. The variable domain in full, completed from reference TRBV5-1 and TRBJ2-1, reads KAGVTQTPRYLIKTRGQQVTLSCSPISGHRSVSWYQQTPGQGLQFLFEYFSETQRNKGNFPGRFSGRQFSNSRSEMNVSTLELGDSALYLCASSLGPSDNEQFFGPGTRLTVL.

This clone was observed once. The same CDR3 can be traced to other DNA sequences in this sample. In DNA form, the CDR3 reads TGTGCCAGCAGTTTATCAGGCAATCAGCCCCAGCATTTT. This encodes CASSLSGNQPQHF. V gene TRBV27 combines with J gene TRBJ1-5, with no clear D. Trimming removed 0 bases from V and 2 bases from J, with 2 bases in between. The CDR3 length is 13 residues. The germline V gene encodes CDR1 MNHEY and CDR2 SMNVEV (reference sequence).

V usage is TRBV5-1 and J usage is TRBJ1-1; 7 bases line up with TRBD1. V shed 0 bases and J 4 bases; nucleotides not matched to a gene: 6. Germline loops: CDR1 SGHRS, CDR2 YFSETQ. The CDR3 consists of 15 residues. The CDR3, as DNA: TGCGCCAGCAGCTTGGCCGCAGGGGGAAGCACTGAAGCTTTCTTT. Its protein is CASSLAAGGSTEAFF.

The chain's CDR3 is CASSGSGGSGTGELFF. CDR3 DNA: TGTGCCTCCTCGGGGTCTGGCGGGAGTGGAACCGGGGAGCTGTTTTTT. The chain joins TRBV9 to TRBJ2-2; 7 bases map to TRBD2. The germline CDR1 and CDR2 sequences are SGDLS and YYNGEE. The J segment lost 5 bases and the V segment lost 10 bases, leaving 17 bases of the junction unmatched. This CDR3 is 16 amino acids long.

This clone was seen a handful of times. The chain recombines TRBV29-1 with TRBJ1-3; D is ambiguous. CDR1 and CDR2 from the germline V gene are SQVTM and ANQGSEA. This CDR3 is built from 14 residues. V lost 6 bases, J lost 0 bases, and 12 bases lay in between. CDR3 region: CSVLEEGSGNTIYF. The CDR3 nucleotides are TGCAGCGTGCTCGAGGAGGGCTCTGGAAACACCATATATTTT. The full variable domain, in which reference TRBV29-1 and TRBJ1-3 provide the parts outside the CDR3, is SAVISQKPSRDICQRGTSLTIQCQVDSQVTMMFWYRQQPGQSLTLIATANQGSEATYESGFVIDKFPISRPNLTFSTLTVSNMSPEDSSIYLCSVLEEGSGNTIYFGEGSWLTVV.

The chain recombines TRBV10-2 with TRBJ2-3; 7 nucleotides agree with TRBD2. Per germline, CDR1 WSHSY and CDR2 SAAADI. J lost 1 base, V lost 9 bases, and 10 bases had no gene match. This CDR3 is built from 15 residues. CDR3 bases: TGCGCCAGGGCTGGACTAGGGCAGCGCACAGATACGCAGTATTTT. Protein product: CARAGLGQRTDTQYF.

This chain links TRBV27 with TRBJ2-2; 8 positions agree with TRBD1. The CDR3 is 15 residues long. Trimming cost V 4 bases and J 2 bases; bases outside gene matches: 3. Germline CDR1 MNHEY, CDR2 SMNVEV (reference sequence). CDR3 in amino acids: CASSSGTGNTGELFF. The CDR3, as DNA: TGTGCCAGCAGTTCCGGGACAGGAAACACCGGGGAGCTGTTTTTT.

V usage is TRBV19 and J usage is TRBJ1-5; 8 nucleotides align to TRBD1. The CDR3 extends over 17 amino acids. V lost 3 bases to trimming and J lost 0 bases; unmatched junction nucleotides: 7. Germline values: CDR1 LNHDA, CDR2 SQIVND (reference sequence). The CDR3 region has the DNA TGTGCCAGTAGTATCCGCGGGACAGGAAGTAGCAATCAGCCCCAGCATTTT. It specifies CASSIRGTGSSNQPQHF.

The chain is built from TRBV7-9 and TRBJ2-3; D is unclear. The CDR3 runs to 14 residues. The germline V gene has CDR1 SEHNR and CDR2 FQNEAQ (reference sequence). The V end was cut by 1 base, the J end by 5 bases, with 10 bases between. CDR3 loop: CASSLVEVRDTQYF. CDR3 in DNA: TGTGCCAGCAGCTTAGTGGAAGTCAGAGATACGCAGTATTTT.

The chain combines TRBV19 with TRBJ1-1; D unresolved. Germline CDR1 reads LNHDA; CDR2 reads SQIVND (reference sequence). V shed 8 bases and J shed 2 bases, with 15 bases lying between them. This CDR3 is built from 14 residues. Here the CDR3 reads CASPGPYVNTEAFF. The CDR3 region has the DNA TGTGCCAGTCCTGGACCTTACGTTAACACTGAAGCTTTCTTT.

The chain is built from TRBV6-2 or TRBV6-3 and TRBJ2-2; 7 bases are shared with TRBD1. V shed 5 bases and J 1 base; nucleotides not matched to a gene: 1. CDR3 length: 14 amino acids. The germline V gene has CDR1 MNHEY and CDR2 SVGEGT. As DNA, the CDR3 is TGTGCCAGCAGTAGGACAGGGAACACCGGGGAGCTGTTTTTT. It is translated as CASSRTGNTGELFF.